This paragraph covers one T cell receptor (beta chain) sequence. The CDR3 is 14 amino acids. CDR1 is WNHNN and CDR2 is SYGVQD in the germline V gene (reference sequence). Trimming pared 2 bases from V and 0 bases from J, leaving 8 bases between. Sequenced by immunoSEQ multiplex PCR; TCRdb stores in-frame clones only, minus some. Of approximately 44,000 clones detected, about 89% appear once; the ten largest clones hold 0.73%. These data are taken from a study of T cell changes during pregnancy in multiple sclerosis. Sequencing was performed on CD4+ T cells from peripheral blood mononuclear cells, taken before pregnancy. The rearrangement links TRBV10-1 to TRBJ2-7, with a possible D match to TRBD1 (6 bases). The source of this sequence is a female donor with multiple sclerosis, enrolled in a pregnancy study. DNA of the CDR3: TGCGCCAGCAGTGAGGTGACAGGCTCCTACGAGCAGTACTTC. Its protein product is CASSEVTGSYEQYF.